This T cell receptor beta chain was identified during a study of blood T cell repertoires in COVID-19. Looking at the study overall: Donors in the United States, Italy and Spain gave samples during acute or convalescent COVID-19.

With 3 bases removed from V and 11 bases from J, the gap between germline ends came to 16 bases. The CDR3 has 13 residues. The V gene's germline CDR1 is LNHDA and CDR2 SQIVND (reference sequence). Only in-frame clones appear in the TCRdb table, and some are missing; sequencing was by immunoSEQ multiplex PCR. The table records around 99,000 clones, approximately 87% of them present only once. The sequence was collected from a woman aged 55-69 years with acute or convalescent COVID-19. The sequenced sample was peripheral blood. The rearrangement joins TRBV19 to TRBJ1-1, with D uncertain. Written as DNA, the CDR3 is TGTGCCAGTAGTATGGGCAGCCCCTCAAGGGCTTTCTTT. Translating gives CASSMGSPSRAFF.